This T cell receptor beta chain was observed in a study of T cell responses to AZD1222 COVID-19 vaccine. Whole-study findings and limits: Repertoires were obtained only post-peak T cell response. Spike-specific TCRs gained breadth and depth after people received two AZD1222 doses. It should be noted that donors were predominantly white British and more often female, and clonal diversity was possibly underestimated.

The CDR3 contains 17 residues. Per the germline V gene, CDR1 is SGDLS and CDR2 is YYNGEE. J lost 8 bases, V lost 2 bases, and 12 bases had no gene match. On this clone: Its antigen is unidentified.

Data came from immunoSEQ multiplex PCR; TCRdb stores just in-frame clones and leaves some out. The data contain 75,000 to 95,000 clones, around 89% of them singletons. The rearrangement joins TRBV9 to TRBJ1-6; the match to TRBD1 covers 8 bases. The specimen was peripheral blood, collected 28 days after the second dose of the MenACWY control vaccine. The sequence derives from an adult who received the MenACWY meningococcal vaccine as a control. The CDR3 sequence is CASSVGDRTFRDSPLHF. The CDR3 DNA reads TGTGCCAGCAGCGTTGGGGACAGGACATTTCGCGATTCACCCCTCCACTTT.